This TCR beta chain was recorded in a study of tissue T cells after allogeneic stem cell transplantation. Concerning this clone itself: Other DNA sequences in this sample translate to the same CDR3.

The CDR3 has 15 amino acids. Between the trimmed V and J ends, which lost 4 bases and 0 bases, there was a span of 13 bases. Germline V gene sequence: CDR1 SGHRS, CDR2 YFSETQ. TCRdb keeps only in-frame clones here, not all; method: immunoSEQ multiplex PCR. This sample has 42,000 or so clones, with roughly 90% found just once. Material: blood, obtained before transplantation. The chain carries TRBV5-1 and TRBJ1-2; D ambiguous. The clonotype originates from a woman aged 35 to 69 who later had graft-versus-host disease after an allogeneic stem cell transplant. CDR3 nucleotide sequence: TGCGCCAGCAGCGTGGACCGCCCCACTAACTATGGCTACACCTTC. This sequence encodes CASSVDRPTNYGYTF.